This T cell receptor (beta chain) appears in the sequencing data of a study of T cell responses to AZD1222 COVID-19 vaccine. Study-wide points: The study identified only five to seven AZD1222 recipients as seropositive at baseline. Repertoires were obtained only post-peak T cell response. Spike-specific TCR repertoires showed rising breadth and depth after two AZD1222 doses.

V lost 3 bases and J lost 1, with 10 bases in between. Germline V gene sequence: CDR1 KGHDR, CDR2 SFDVKD. The CDR3 sequence is 15 residues long. Profiled with immunoSEQ multiplex PCR; TCRdb holds only in-frame clones, not every one. The repertoire has some 200,000 clones, roughly nine tenths of them found once; the top ten carry approximately 1.8%. With respect to this clone: Its cognate antigen is unknown.

This chain uses TRBV24-1 with TRBJ2-3; no firm D call. The source was peripheral blood, collected 28 days after the second AZD1222 dose. The clonotype comes from an adult who received the AZD1222 COVID-19 vaccine. The CDR3 region is CATSDGIGRTDTQYF. As DNA, the CDR3 is TGTGCCACCAGTGATGGTATTGGCCGCACAGATACGCAGTATTTT.